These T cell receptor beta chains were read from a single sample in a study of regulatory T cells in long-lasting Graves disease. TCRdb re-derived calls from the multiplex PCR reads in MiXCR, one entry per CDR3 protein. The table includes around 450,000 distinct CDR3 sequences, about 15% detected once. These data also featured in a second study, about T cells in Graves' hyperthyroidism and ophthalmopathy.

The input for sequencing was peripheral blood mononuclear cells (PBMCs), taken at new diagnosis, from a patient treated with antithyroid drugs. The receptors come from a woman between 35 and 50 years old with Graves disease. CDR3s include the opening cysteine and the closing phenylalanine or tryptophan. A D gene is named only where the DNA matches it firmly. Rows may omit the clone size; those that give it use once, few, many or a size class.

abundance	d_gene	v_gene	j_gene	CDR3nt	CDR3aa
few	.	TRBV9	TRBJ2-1	TGTGCCAGTCAACGCGGCGGAGGCCTTCCCAATGAGCAGTTCTTC	CASQRGGGLPNEQFF
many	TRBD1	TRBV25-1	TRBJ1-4	TGTGCCAGCAGGACTCAGGGGGACCATGAAAAACTGTTTTTT	CASRTQGDHEKLFF
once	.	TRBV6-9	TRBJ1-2	TGTGCCAGCAGTGCGAGGTCAGGGGCTGAGGGCTACACCTTC	CASSARSGAEGYTF
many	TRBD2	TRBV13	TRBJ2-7	TGTGCCAGCAGCTTAGGTTCGAAAGCGGGAGGGCCCTCCGAGCAGTACTTC	CASSLGSKAGGPSEQYF
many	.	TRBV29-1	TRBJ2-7	TGCAGCGTGGTCACAGAGTCCTACGAGCAGTACTTC	CSVVTESYEQYF
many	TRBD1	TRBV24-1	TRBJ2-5	TGTGCCACCAGTGATCCCGGGACAGCCCAAGAGACCCAGTACTTC	CATSDPGTAQETQYF
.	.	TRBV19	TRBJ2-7	TGTGCCTGTAGTATCTCTTCGAGGGGTTCCTACGAGCAGTACTTC	CACSISSRGSYEQYF
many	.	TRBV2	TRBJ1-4	TGTGCCAGCAGTGAAGGGCCCCTAAGTGAAAAACTGTTTTTT	CASSEGPLSEKLFF
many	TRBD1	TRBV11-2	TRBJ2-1	TGTGCCAGCAGCTTAGGCAGGGCAGGGGGTGAGCAGTTCTTC	CASSLGRAGGEQFF
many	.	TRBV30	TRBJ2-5	TGTGCCTGGACTCATGGGGGGGAGACCCAGTACTTC	CAWTHGGETQYF
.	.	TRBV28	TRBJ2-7	TGTGCCAGCAGTCCCACTCTCAACTACGAGCAGTACTTC	CASSPTLNYEQYF
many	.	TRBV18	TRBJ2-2	TGTGCCAGCTCACCTTCGTCAGGGCCGCAATCCGGGGAGCTGTTTTTT	CASSPSSGPQSGELFF
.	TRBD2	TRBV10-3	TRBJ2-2	TGTGCCATCAGTGAGGGGGGACTAGTGCTAAACACCGGGGAGCTGTTTTTT	CAISEGGLVLNTGELFF
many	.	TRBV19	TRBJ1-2	TGTGCCAGTAGTAAAAGAACAGGCTATGGCTACACCTTC	CASSKRTGYGYTF
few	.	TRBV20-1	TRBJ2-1	TGCAGTGCTAACCCCGGGGGTTCGCACAATGAGCAGTTCTTC	CSANPGGSHNEQFF
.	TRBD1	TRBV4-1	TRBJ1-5	TGCGCCAGCAGCCAGCAGGGGGGACCGAATCAGCCCCAGCATTTT	CASSQQGGPNQPQHF
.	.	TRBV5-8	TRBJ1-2	TGTGCCAGCAGCTTGGCCACACTACAGGCCCTACTCTATAACTATGGCTACACCTTC	CASSLATLQALLYNYGYTF
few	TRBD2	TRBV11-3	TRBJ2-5	TGTGCCAGCAGCTTAGTAGCGGGAGTTGGAGAGACCCAGTACTTC	CASSLVAGVGETQYF
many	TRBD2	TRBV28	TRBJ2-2	TGTGCCAGCACAAGCGTCCGACTAGCGGGAGTGAACACCGGGGAGCTGTTTTTT	CASTSVRLAGVNTGELFF
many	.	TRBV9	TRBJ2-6	TGTGCCAGCGGACGAGTGACTGGGGCCAACGTCCTGACTTTC	CASGRVTGANVLTF
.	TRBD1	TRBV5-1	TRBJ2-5	TGCGCCAGCAGCTCCCACCACCGGGACAGCTCAGAGACCCAGTACTTC	CASSSHHRDSSETQYF
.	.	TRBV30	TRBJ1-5	TGTGCCTGGAGTGTAAAGACGACAGGCGGCAATCAGCCCCAGCATTTT	CAWSVKTTGGNQPQHF
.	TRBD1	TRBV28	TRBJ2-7	TGTGCCAGCAGCCCCGGGACAGGGATCGAGCAGTACTTC	CASSPGTGIEQYF
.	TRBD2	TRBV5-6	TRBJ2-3	TGTGCCAGCAGCTTAGCTGGACTAGCGGGAGTCGTTACGCAGTATTTT	CASSLAGLAGVVTQYF
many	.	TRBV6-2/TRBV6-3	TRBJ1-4	TGTGCCAGCAGTTATATAAAGAGGGCGGGTGAAAAACTGTTTTTT	CASSYIKRAGEKLFF
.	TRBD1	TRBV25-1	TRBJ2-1	TGTGCCAGCACCGGGGGGACAGGGTTTTACAATGAGCAGTTCTTC	CASTGGTGFYNEQFF
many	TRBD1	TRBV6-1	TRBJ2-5	TGTGCCAGCAGTGGCTCCGGGACAGAGGAAGAGACCCAGTACTTC	CASSGSGTEEETQYF